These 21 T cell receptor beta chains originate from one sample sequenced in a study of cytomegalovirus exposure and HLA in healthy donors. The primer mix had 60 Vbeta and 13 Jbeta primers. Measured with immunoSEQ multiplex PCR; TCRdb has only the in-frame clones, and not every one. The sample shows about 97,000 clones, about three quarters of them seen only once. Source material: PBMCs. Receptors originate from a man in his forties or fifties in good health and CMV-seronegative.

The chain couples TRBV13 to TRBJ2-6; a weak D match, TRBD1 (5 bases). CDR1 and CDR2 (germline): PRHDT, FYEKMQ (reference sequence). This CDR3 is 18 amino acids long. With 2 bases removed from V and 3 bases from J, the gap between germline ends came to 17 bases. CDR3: CASSLYPGQGVGANVLTF. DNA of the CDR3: TGTGCCAGCAGCTTATACCCCGGGCAGGGTGTTGGGGCCAACGTCCTGACTTTC.

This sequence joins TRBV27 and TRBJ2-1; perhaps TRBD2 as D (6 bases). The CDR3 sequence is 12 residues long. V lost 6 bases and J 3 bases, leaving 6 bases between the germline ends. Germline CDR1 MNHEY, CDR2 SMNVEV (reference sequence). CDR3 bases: TGTGCCAGCAGGCGGGACTACAATGAGCAGTTCTTC. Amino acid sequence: CASRRDYNEQFF.

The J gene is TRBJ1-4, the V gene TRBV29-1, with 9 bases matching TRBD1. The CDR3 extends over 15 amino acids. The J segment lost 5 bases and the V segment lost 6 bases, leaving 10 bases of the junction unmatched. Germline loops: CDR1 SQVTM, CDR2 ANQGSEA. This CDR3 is CSVGQGGGPNEKLFF. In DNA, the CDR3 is TGCAGCGTGGGACAGGGAGGTGGGCCGAATGAAAAACTGTTTTTT.

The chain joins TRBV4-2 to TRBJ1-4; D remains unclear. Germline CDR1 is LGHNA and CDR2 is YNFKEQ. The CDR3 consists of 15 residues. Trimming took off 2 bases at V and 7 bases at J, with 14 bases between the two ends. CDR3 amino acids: CASSQRPEEGEKLFF. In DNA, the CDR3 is TGTGCCAGCAGCCAAAGACCGGAGGAGGGTGAAAAACTGTTTTTT.

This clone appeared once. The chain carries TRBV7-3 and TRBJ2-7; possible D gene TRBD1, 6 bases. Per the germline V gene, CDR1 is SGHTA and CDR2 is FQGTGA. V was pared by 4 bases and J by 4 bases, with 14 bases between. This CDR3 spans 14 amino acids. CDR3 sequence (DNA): TGTGCCAGCAGCTGGGGGCCCCATAGGTACGAGCAGTACTTC. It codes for CASSWGPHRYEQYF.

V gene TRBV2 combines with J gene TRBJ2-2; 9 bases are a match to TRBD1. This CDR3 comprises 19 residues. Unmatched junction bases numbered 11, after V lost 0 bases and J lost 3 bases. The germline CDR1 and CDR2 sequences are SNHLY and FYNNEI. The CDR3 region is CASSEANRDRERDTGELFF. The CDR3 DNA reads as TGTGCCAGCAGTGAAGCGAACCGGGACAGGGAAAGGGACACCGGGGAGCTGTTTTTT.

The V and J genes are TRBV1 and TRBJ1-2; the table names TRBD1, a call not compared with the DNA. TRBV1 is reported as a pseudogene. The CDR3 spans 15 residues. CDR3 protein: CTSSQVQGACLGYTF. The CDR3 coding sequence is TGCACCAGCAGCCAAGTCCAGGGGGCCTGTCTGGGCTACACCTTC.

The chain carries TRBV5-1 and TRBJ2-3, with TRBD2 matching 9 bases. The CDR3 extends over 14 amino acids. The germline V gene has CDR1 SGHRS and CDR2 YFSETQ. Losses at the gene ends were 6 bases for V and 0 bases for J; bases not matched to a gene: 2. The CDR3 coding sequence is TGCGCCAGCACGCGGGGGGGTAGCACAGATACGCAGTATTTT. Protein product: CASTRGGSTDTQYF.

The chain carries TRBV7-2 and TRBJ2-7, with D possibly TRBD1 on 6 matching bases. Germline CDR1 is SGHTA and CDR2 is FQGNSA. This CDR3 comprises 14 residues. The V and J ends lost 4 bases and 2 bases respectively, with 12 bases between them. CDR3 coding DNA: TGTGCCAGCAGCTCCCTGGGGGCAGCCTACGAGCAGTACTTC. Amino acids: CASSSLGAAYEQYF.

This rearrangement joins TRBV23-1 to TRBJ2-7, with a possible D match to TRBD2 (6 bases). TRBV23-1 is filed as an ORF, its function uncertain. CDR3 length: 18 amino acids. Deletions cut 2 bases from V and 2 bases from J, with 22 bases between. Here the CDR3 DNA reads TGCGCCAGCAGTCAAGGGTTGGTAAGTGGGTCGGGAGCCTACGAGCAGTACTTC. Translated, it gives CASSQGLVSGSGAYEQYF.

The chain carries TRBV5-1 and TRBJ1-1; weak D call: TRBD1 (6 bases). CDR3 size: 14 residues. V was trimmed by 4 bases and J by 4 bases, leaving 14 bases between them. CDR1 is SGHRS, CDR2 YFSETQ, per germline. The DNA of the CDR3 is TGCGCCAGCAGCGCGCAGGGAGGGGGCACTGAAGCTTTCTTT. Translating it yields CASSAQGGGTEAFF.

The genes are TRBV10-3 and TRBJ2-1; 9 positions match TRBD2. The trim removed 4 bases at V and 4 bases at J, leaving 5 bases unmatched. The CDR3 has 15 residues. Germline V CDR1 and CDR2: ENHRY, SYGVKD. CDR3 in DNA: TGTGCCATCAGTGGCGCGGGGGGGCCATACAATGAGCAGTTCTTC. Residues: CAISGAGGPYNEQFF.

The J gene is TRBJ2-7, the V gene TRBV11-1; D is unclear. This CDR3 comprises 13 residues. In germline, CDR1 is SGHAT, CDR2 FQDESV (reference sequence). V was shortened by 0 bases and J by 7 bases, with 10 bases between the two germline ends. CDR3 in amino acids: CASSLAYRREQYF. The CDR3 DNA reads TGTGCCAGCAGCTTAGCGTACAGAAGGGAGCAGTACTTC. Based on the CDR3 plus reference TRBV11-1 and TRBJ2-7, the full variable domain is EAEVAQSPRYKITEKSQAVAFWCDPISGHATLYWYRQILGQGPELLVQFQDESVVDDSQLPKDRFSAERLKGVDSTLKIQPAELGDSAMYLCASSLAYRREQYFGPGTRLTVT.

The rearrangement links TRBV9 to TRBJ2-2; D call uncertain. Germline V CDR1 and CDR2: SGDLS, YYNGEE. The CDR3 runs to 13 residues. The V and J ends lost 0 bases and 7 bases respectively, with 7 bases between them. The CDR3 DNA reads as TGTGCCAGCAGCGTAGCTGTGTTCGGGGAGCTGTTTTTT. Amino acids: CASSVAVFGELFF.

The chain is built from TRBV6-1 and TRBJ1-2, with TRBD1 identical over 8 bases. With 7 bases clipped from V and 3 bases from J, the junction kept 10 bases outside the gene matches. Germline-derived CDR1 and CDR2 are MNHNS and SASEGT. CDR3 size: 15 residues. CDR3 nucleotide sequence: TGTGCCAGCACCCCAATCGTGACAGGGGACTATGGCTACACCTTC. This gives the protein CASTPIVTGDYGYTF.

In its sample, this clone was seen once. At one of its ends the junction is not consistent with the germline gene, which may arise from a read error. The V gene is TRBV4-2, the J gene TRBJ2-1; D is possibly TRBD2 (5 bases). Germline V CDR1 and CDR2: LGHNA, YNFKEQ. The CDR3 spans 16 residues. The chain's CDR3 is CASSQGVARRYNEQFF. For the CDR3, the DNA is TGTGCCAGCAGTCAAGGAGTAGCGCGACGCTACAATGAGCAGTTCTTC.

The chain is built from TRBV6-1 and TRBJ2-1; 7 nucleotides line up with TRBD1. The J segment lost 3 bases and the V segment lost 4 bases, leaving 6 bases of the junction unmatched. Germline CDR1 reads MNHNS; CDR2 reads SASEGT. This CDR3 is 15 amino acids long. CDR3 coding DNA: TGTGCCAGCAGTGGCTGGGACAGAGACTACAATGAGCAGTTCTTC. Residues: CASSGWDRDYNEQFF.

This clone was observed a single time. The CDR3 DNA is TGTGCCAGCAGTCTGGACATCTCCTACGAGCAGTACTTC. Translated, it gives CASSLDISYEQYF. This chain joins TRBV27 and TRBJ2-7, with a possible D match to TRBD1 (5 bases). The length of the CDR3 is 13 residues. Looked up from germline, CDR1 is MNHEY and CDR2 is SMNVEV (reference sequence). Trimming shortened V by 5 bases and J by 0 bases, and 8 bases separated the two germline ends.

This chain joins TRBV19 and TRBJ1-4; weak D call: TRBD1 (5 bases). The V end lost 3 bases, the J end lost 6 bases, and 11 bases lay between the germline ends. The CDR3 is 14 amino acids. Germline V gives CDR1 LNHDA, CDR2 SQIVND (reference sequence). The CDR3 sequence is CASSIWGGDEKLFF. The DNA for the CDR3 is TGTGCCAGTAGTATCTGGGGAGGGGATGAAAAACTGTTTTTT.

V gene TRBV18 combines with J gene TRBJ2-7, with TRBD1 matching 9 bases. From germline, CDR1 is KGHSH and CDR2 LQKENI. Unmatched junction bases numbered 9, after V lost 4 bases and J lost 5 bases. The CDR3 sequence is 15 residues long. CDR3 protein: CASSRAGTGIDEQYF. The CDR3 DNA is TGTGCCAGCTCACGAGCCGGGACAGGGATTGACGAGCAGTACTTC.

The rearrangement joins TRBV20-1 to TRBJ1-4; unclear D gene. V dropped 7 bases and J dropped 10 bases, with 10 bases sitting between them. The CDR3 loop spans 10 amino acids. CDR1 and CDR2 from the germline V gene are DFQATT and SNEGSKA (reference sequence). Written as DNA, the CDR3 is TGCAGTGTGTCTTACGGAAAACTGTTTTTT. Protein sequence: CSVSYGKLFF.